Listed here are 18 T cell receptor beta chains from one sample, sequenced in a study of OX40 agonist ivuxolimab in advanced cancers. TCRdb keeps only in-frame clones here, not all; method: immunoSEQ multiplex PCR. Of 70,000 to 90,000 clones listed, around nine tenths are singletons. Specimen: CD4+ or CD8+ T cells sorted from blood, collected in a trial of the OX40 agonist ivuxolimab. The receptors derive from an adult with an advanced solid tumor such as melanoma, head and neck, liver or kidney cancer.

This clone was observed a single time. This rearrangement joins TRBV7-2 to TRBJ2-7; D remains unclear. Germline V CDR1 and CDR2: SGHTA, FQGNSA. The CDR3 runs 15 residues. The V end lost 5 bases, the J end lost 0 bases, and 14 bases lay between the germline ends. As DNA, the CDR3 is TGTGCCAGCAGCCCCCAGCGAGATTCCTCCTACGAGCAGTACTTC. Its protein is CASSPQRDSSYEQYF.

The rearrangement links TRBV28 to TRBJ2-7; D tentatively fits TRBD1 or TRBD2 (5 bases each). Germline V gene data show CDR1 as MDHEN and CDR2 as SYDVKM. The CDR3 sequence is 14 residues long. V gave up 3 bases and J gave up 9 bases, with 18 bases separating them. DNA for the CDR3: TGTGCCAGCAGTTTCGGGGCAGTTGCGTCGTCGCAGTACTTC. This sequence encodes CASSFGAVASSQYF.

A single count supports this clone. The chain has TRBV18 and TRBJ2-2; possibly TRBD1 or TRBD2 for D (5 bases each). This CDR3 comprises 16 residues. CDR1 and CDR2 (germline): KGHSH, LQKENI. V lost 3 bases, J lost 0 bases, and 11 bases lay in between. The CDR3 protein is CASSPVGDANTGELFF. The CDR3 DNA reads TGTGCCAGCTCACCGGTAGGGGACGCGAACACCGGGGAGCTGTTTTTT.

CDR3 region: CASSPTGLNSPLHF. As DNA, the CDR3 is TGTGCCAGCAGCCCGACAGGCCTTAATTCACCCCTCCACTTT. V gene TRBV6-1 combines with J gene TRBJ1-6, with a possible D match to TRBD1 (6 bases). V lost 6 bases to trimming and J lost 6 bases, with 12 bases between them. The CDR3 has 14 amino acids. Germline V gene lookup returns CDR1 MNHNS and CDR2 SASEGT.

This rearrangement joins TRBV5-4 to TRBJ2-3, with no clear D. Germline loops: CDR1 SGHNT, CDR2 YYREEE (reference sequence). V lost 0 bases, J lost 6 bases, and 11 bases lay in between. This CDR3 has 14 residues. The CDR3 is CASSLAGSSDTQYF. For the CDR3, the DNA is TGTGCCAGCAGCTTGGCCGGGTCCTCGGATACGCAGTATTTT.

In nucleotides, the CDR3 is TGCGCCAGCAGCAAGGGACAGCCGGGAAACACCATATATTTT. Translation: CASSKGQPGNTIYF. The V gene is TRBV5-1, the J gene TRBJ1-3, with TRBD1 identical over 7 bases. V shed 4 bases and J 4 bases; nucleotides not matched to a gene: 5. Germline V gene sequence: CDR1 SGHRS, CDR2 YFSETQ. CDR3 length equals 14 residues.

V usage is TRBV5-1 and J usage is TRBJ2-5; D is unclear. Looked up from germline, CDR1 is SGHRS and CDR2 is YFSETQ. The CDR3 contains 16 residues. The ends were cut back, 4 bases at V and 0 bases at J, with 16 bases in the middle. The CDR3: CASSRQPQQYQETQYF. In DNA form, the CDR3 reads TGCGCCAGCAGCCGTCAACCACAGCAGTACCAAGAGACCCAGTACTTC.

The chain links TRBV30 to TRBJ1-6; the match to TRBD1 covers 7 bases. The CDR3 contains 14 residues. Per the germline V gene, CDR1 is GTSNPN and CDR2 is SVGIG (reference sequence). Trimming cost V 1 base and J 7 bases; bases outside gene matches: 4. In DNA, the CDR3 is TGTGCCTGGAGTGAAGGGGGCTGGAATTCACCCCTCCACTTT. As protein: CAWSEGGWNSPLHF.

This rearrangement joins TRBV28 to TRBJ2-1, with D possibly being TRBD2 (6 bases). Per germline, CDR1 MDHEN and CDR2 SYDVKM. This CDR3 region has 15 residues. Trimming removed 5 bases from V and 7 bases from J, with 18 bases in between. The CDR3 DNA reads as TGTGCCAGCAGTCTAACCCCCGGCGCGGGGAATGAGCAGTTCTTC. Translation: CASSLTPGAGNEQFF.

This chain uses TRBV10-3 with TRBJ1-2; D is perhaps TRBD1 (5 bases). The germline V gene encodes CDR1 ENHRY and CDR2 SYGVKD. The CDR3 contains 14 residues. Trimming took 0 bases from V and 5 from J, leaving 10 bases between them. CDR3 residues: CAISESRGDYGYTF. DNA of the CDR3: TGTGCCATCAGTGAGTCGAGAGGGGATTATGGCTACACCTTC.

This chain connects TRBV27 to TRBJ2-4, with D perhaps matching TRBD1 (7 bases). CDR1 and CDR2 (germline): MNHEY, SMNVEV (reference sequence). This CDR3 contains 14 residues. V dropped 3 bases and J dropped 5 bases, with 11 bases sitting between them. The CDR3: CASSLTGRQNIQYF. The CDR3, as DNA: TGTGCCAGCAGTTTGACAGGGAGGCAAAACATTCAGTACTTC.

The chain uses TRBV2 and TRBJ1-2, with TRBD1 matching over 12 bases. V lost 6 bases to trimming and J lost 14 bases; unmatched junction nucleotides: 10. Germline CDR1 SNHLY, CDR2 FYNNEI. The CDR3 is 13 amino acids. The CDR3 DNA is TGTGCCAGCAGCGACACCCGGGACAGGGGGCGGACCTTC. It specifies CASSDTRDRGRTF.

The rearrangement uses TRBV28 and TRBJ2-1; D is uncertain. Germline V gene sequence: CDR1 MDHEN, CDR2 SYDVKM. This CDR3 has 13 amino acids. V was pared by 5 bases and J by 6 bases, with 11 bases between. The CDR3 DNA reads TGTGCCAGCAGTGTTGACCCATCCAATGAGCAGTTCTTC. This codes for CASSVDPSNEQFF.

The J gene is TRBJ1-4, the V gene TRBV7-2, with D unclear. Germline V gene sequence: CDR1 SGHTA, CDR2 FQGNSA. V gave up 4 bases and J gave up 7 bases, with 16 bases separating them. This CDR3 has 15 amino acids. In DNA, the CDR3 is TGTGCCAGCAGCTCCTGGGCCCAGAACCCTGAAAAACTGTTTTTT. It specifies CASSSWAQNPEKLFF.

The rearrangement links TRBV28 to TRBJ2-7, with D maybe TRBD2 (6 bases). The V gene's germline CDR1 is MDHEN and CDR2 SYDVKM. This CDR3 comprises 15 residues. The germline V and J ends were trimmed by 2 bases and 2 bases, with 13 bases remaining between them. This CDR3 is CASSLGGAVAYEQYF. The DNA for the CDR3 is TGTGCCAGCAGTTTAGGAGGGGCAGTAGCCTACGAGCAGTACTTC. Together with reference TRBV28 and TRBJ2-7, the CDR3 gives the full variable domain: DVKVTQSSRYLVKRTGEKVFLECVQDMDHENMFWYRQDPGLGLRLIYFSYDVKMKEKGDIPEGYSVSREKKERFSLILESASTNQTSMYLCASSLGGAVAYEQYFGPGTRLTVT.

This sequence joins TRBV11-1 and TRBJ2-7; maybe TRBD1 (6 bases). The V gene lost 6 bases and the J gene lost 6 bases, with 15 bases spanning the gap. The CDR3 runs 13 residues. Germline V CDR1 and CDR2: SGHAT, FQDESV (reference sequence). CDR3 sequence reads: CASSLETGREQYF. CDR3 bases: TGTGCCAGCAGTCTAGAAACAGGGCGCGAGCAGTACTTC.

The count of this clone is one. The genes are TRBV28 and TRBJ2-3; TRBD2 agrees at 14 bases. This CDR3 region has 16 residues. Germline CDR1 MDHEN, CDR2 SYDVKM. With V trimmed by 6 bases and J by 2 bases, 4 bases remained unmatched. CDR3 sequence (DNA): TGTGCCAGCAGAGAGACTAGCGGGAGGGACACAGATACGCAGTATTTT. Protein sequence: CASRETSGRDTDTQYF.

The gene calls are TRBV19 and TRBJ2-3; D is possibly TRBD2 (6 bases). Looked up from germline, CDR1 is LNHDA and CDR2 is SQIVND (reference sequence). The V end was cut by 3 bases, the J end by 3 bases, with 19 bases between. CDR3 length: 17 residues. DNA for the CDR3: TGTGCCAGTAGTATCGGGGGTAGCGCCATGTTAACAGATACGCAGTATTTT. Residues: CASSIGGSAMLTDTQYF.